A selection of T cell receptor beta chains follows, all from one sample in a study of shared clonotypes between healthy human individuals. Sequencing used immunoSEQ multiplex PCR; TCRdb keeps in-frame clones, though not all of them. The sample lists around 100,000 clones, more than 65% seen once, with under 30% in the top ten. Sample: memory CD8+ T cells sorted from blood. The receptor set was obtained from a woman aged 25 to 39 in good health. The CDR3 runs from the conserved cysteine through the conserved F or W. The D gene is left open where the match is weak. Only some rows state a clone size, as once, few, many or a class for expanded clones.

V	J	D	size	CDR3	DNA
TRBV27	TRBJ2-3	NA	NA	CASRHGYADTQYF	TGTGCCAGCAGGCACGGGTACGCAGATACGCAGTATTTT
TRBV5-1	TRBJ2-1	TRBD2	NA	CASSLVAGEGYNEQFF	TGCGCCAGCAGCTTGGTTGCGGGAGAGGGTTACAATGAGCAGTTCTTC
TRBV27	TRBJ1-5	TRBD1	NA	CASSLWGQGGNQPQHF	TGTGCCAGCAGTTTATGGGGACAGGGTGGCAATCAGCCCCAGCATTTT
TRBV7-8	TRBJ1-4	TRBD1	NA	CASSLSRDRGEKLFF	TGTGCCAGCAGCTTAAGTCGGGACAGAGGTGAAAAACTGTTTTTT
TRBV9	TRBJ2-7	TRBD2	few	CASSRSGKLDEQYF	TGTGCCAGCAGTCGCAGCGGGAAACTTGACGAGCAGTACTTC
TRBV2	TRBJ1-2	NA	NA	CASSSLRDVRGYTF	TGTGCCAGCAGTTCCCTCAGGGACGTCCGCGGCTACACCTTC
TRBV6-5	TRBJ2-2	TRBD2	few	CASSYLLAGNTGELFF	TGTGCCAGCAGTTACTTGCTAGCGGGAAACACCGGGGAGCTGTTTTTT
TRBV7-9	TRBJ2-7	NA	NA	CASSPRSGWGDEQYF	TGTGCCAGCAGCCCTCGTTCAGGGTGGGGAGACGAGCAGTACTTC
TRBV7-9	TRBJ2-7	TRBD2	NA	CASSPSPSGSLYF	TGTGCCAGCAGCCCATCCCCAAGCGGGAGTCTCTACTTC
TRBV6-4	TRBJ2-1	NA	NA	CASSDSFRSSYNEQFF	TGTGCCAGCAGTGACTCTTTCCGTAGCTCCTACAATGAGCAGTTCTTC
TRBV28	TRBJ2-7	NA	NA	CASSLGWETHRSYEQYF	TGTGCCAGCAGTTTAGGTTGGGAGACTCACCGCTCCTACGAGCAGTACTTC
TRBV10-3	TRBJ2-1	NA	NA	CATTTTAEYNEQFF	TGTGCCACGACAACGACAGCGGAGTACAATGAGCAGTTCTTC
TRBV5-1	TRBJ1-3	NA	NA	CASSLADGNSGNTIYF	TGCGCCAGCAGCTTGGCGGACGGAAACTCTGGAAACACCATATATTTT
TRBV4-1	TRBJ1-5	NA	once	CASSQDPVSNQPQHF	TGCGCCAGCAGCCAAGATCCCGTTAGCAATCAGCCCCAGCATTTT
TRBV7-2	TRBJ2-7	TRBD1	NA	CASSTNRGPYEQYF	TGTGCCAGCAGCACCAACAGGGGACCCTACGAGCAGTACTTC
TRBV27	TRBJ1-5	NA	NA	CASSLNPGGDQPQHF	TGTGCCAGCAGTTTAAATCCGGGAGGGGATCAGCCCCAGCATTTT
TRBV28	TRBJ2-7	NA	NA	CASSLGGPPTEQYF	TGTGCCAGCAGTTTGGGCGGGCCCCCTACCGAGCAGTACTTC
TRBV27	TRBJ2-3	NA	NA	CASSPSLGALTYTDTQYF	TGTGCCAGCAGCCCCTCGCTGGGAGCCTTGACTTACACAGATACGCAGTATTTT
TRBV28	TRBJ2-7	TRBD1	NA	CASSSPTGPSNIYEQYF	TGTGCCAGCAGTTCCCCGACAGGGCCTTCAAACATATACGAGCAGTACTTC
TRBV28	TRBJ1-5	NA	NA	CASTPGTRASIAPNSDQPQHF	TGTGCCAGCACCCCAGGGACTAGGGCTTCCATTGCTCCAAACTCGGATCAGCCCCAGCATTTT
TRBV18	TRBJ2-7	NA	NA	CASSPPKGRYEQYF	TGTGCCAGCTCACCACCCAAGGGGAGGTACGAGCAGTACTTC
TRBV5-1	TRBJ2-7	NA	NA	CASSLGLFYEQYF	TGCGCCAGCAGCTTGGGACTTTTCTACGAGCAGTACTTC
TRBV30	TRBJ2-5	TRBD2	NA	CAWTTGGQETQYF	TGTGCCTGGACGACGGGAGGGCAAGAGACCCAGTACTTC
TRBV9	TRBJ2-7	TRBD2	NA	CASSVSGGREDEQYF	TGTGCCAGCAGCGTTTCGGGGGGAAGGGAGGACGAGCAGTACTTC
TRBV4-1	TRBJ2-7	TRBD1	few	CASSQQGTGNYEQYF	TGCGCCAGCAGCCAACAAGGGACAGGGAACTACGAGCAGTACTTC
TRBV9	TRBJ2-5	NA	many	CASSVGGSGETQYF	TGTGCCAGCAGCGTAGGTGGGAGTGGTGAGACCCAGTACTTC